What follows is one TCR beta chain and its context. The antigen remains undetermined. This specimen comes from a study of post-analysis software for immune sequencing data. Study-wide context: Disease trajectories encompassed relapsing-remitting, secondary progressive and progressive-relapsing multiple sclerosis. Findings and caveats of the study: F-measure co-clustering was strong for batch-matched samples. Four or five TRBV segments were more frequent in patients than controls; TRBV5-6, TRBV5-1 and TRBV20-1 belonged to this group. A significant reduction in normalized Chao1 diversity was observed in multiple sclerosis patients versus controls.

Unique molecular identifiers had been added to the TCR beta cDNA libraries. The yield from roughly 1 to 10 million T cells was about 500,000 cDNA molecules in total. Each CDR3 protein gets one entry after TCRdb re-called the PCR reads with MiXCR. The sample lists some 700,000 distinct CDR3 sequences; about 60% were seen once. The germline CDR1 and CDR2 sequences are LGHNA and YSLEER. CDR3 length: 18 residues. Trimming took 1 base from V and 3 from J, leaving 19 bases between them. This TCR derives from a girl aged 2 to 9 with multiple sclerosis. The sample was blood. The chain employs TRBV4-3 and TRBJ2-1; tentatively, D is TRBD1 or TRBD2 (5 bases each). CDR3 bases: TGCGCCAGCAGCCAAGGGTTACCGGGGACGGGGCGCTACAATGAGCAGTTCTTC. Translation gives CASSQGLPGTGRYNEQFF.